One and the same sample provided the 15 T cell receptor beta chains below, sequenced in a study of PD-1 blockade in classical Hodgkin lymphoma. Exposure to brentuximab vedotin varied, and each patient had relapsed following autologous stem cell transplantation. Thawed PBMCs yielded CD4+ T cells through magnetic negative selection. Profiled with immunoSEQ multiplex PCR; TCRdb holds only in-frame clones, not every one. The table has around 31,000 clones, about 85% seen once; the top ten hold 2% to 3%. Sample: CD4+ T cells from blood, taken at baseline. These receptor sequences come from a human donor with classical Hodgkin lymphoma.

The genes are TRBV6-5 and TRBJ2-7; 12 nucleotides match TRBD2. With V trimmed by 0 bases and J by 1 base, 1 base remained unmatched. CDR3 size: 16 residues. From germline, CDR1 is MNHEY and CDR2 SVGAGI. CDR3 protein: CASSYSLAGGSYEQYF. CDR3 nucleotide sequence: TGTGCCAGCAGTTACTCCCTAGCGGGAGGGTCCTACGAGCAGTACTTC.

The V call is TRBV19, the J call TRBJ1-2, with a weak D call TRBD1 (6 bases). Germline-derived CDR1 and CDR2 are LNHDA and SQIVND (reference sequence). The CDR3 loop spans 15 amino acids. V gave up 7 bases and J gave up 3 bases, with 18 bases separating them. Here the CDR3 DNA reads TGTGCCAGTACCAAAAAAGGGGGTCCGGACTATGGCTACACCTTC. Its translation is CASTKKGGPDYGYTF.

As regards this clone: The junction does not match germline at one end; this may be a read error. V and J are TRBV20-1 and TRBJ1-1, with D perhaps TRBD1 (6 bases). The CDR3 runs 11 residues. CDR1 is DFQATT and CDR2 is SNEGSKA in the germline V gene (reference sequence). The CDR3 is CSAGETGRAFF. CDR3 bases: TGCAGTGCTGGAGAAACAGGGAGAGCTTTCTTT.

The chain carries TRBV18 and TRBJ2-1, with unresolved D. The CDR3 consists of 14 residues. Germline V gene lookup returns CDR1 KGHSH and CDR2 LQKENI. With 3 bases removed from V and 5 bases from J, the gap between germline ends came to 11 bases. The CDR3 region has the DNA TGTGCCAGCTCACCGTCTGGGGTAGACAATGAGCAGTTCTTC. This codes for CASSPSGVDNEQFF.

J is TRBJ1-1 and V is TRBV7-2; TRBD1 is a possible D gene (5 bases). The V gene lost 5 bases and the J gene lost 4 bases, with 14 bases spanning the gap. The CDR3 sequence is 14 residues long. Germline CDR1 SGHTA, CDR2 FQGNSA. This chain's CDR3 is CASSQPGRPTEAFF. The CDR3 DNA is TGTGCCAGCAGCCAACCGGGACGGCCCACTGAAGCTTTCTTT.

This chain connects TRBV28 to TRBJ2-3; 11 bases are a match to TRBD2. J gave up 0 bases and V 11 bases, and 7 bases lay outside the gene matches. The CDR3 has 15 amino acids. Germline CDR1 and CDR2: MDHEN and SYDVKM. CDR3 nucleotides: TGTGCCGGTTCTAGGACTAGCGGGAGCACAGATACGCAGTATTTT. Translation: CAGSRTSGSTDTQYF.

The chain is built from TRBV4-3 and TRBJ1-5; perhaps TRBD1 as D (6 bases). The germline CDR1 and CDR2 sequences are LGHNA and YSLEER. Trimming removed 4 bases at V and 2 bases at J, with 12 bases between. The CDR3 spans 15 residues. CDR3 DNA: TGCGCCAGCAGCCTTGACAGGTCTGGCAATCAGCCCCAGCATTTT. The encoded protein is CASSLDRSGNQPQHF.

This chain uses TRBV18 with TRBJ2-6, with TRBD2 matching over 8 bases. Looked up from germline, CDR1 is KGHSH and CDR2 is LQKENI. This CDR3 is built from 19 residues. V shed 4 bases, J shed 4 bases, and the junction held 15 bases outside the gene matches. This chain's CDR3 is CASSLKTGTRRSGANVLTF. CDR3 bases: TGTGCCAGCTCACTAAAGACCGGGACTAGGAGATCCGGGGCCAACGTCCTGACTTTC.

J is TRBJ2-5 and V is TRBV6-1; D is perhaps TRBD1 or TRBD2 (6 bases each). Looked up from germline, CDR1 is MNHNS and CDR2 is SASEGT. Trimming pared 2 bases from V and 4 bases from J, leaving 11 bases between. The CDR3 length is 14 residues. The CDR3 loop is CASSERGVGETQYF. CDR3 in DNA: TGTGCCAGCAGTGAAAGGGGGGTCGGAGAGACCCAGTACTTC.

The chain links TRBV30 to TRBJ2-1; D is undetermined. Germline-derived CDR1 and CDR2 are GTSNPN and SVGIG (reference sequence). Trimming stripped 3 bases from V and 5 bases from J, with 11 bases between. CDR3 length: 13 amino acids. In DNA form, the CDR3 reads TGTGCCTGGAGAGTGGGCCGCAACAATGAGCAGTTCTTC. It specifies CAWRVGRNNEQFF.

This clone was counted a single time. CDR3 DNA sequence: TGTGCCAGCAGTGGTAGCAGGGCCAGCAATCAGCCCCAGCATTTT. Protein sequence: CASSGSRASNQPQHF. V and J are TRBV2 and TRBJ1-5; a possible D gene is TRBD1 (5 bases). V was clipped by 4 bases and J by 1 base, with 11 bases between them. CDR1 and CDR2 (germline): SNHLY, FYNNEI. The CDR3 runs 15 residues.

The CDR3, as DNA: TGCGCCAGCAGCCCCACCCAAAACAGGGTTCCCTATGGCTACACCTTC. Translated: CASSPTQNRVPYGYTF. This chain links TRBV5-1 with TRBJ1-2; perhaps TRBD1 as D (6 bases). CDR3 size: 16 residues. Germline V CDR1 and CDR2: SGHRS, YFSETQ. V lost 4 bases, J lost 4 bases, and 20 bases lay in between. The full variable domain, its missing parts supplied by reference TRBV5-1 and TRBJ1-2, is KAGVTQTPRYLIKTRGQQVTLSCSPISGHRSVSWYQQTPGQGLQFLFEYFSETQRNKGNFPGRFSGRQFSNSRSEMNVSTLELGDSALYLCASSPTQNRVPYGYTFGSGTRLTVV.

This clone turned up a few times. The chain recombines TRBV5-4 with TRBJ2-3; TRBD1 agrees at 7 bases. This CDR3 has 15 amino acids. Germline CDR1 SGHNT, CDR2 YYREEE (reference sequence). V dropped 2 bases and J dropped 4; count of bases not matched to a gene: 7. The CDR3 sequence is CASSLPGTEADTQYF. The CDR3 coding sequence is TGTGCCAGCAGCTTACCCGGGACAGAGGCAGATACGCAGTATTTT.

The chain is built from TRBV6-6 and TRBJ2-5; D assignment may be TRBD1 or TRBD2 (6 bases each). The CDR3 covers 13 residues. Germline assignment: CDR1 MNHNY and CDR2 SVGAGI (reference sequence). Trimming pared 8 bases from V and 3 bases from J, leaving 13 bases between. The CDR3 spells CASGLGGKETQYF. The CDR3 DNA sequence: TGTGCCAGCGGCTTGGGGGGCAAAGAGACCCAGTACTTC.

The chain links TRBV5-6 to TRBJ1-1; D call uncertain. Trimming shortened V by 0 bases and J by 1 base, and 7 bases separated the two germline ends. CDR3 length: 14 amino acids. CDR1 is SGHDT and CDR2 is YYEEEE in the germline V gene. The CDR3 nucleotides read TGTGCCAGCAGCTTGGCGCACAGGAACACTGAAGCTTTCTTT. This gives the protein CASSLAHRNTEAFF.